This paragraph reports one T cell receptor beta chain. The data derive from a study of blood T cell repertoires in COVID-19. Study details: Sites in the United States, Italy and Spain provided acute and convalescent COVID-19 samples. From T cells, B-cell-depleted T cells, or PBMCs came the material, which was cDNA or gDNA.

Trimming removed 5 bases from V and 2 bases from J, with 13 bases in between. The CDR3 contains 15 residues. Germline V gene data show CDR1 as SGHDN and CDR2 as FVKESK. Across about two dozen US areas, participants ranged in age from 18 to 89 years. The study assigned cohorts using participant-reported clinical history. The repertoire was sequenced with immunoSEQ multiplex PCR; TCRdb's copy has only in-frame clones and lacks some. The sample carries roughly 180,000 clones, over 75% recorded once. This sequence joins TRBV14 and TRBJ2-1, with no clear D. Sequencing was carried out using PBMCs or T cells enriched from blood (not recorded which). The TCR comes from a woman aged 40 to 50 with acute COVID-19. The CDR3 protein is CASSATSRPYNEQFF. The CDR3 DNA follows: TGTGCCAGCAGCGCGACTTCCAGACCCTACAATGAGCAGTTCTTC.